These 27 T cell receptor beta chains were all obtained from the same sample, sequenced in a study of cytomegalovirus exposure and HLA in healthy donors. PCR used 60 Vbeta primers and 13 Jbeta primers. Repertoires were generated with immunoSEQ multiplex PCR, while TCRdb's copy carries only in-frame clones and drops some. The data hold around 240,000 clones, with more than 75% observed a single time. Sequencing was done on a sample of PBMCs. The receptors derive from a woman between 35 and 50 years old in good health and CMV-seropositive.

The chain employs TRBV19 and TRBJ1-4; TRBD1 aligns across 8 bases. The CDR3 is made up of 16 amino acids. V shed 9 bases and J 6 bases; nucleotides not matched to a gene: 15. The germline gives CDR1 LNHDA, CDR2 SQIVND (reference sequence). CDR3: CASTPTHRGIDEKLFF. The CDR3 DNA follows: TGTGCCAGCACTCCTACTCACAGGGGGATAGATGAAAAACTGTTTTTT.

The chain couples TRBV7-2 to TRBJ1-2; TRBD1 aligns across 9 bases. V shed 5 bases and J 5 bases; nucleotides not matched to a gene: 6. CDR3 length equals 14 residues. The germline CDR1 and CDR2 sequences are SGHTA and FQGNSA. The CDR3 DNA sequence: TGTGCCAGCAGCACCCGGGACAGGGCGTATGGCTACACCTTC. Translating it yields CASSTRDRAYGYTF. Complete variable domain (other parts from reference TRBV7-2 and TRBJ1-2): GAGVSQSPSNKVTEKGKDVELRCDPISGHTALYWYRQSLGQGLEFLIYFQGNSAPDKSGLPSDRFSAERTGGSVSTLTIQRTQQEDSAVYLCASSTRDRAYGYTFGSGTRLTVV.

The genes are TRBV2 and TRBJ1-2, with TRBD1 as a possible D gene (5 bases). CDR3 size: 12 residues. V shed 6 bases and J shed 7 bases, with 12 bases lying between them. The germline gives CDR1 SNHLY, CDR2 FYNNEI. This CDR3 is CASRGDMSGYTF. The CDR3 coding sequence is TGTGCCAGCAGAGGGGATATGAGTGGCTACACCTTC. The full variable domain, in which reference TRBV2 and TRBJ1-2 provide the parts outside the CDR3, is EPEVTQTPSHQVTQMGQEVILRCVPISNHLYFYWYRQILGQKVEFLVSFYNNEISEKSEIFDDQFSVERPDGSNFTLKIRSTKLEDSAMYFCASRGDMSGYTFGSGTRLTVV.

This sequence joins TRBV7-9 and TRBJ2-3, with 11 bases identical to TRBD2. V gave up 6 bases and J gave up 4 bases; unmatched junction bases: 9. Germline CDR1 reads SEHNR; CDR2 reads FQNEAQ (reference sequence). The CDR3 runs 16 residues. The CDR3 sequence is CASSHNGLAGPDTQYF. CDR3 coding DNA: TGTGCCAGCAGTCATAACGGACTAGCGGGCCCAGATACGCAGTATTTT. The entire variable domain, with the rest obtained from reference TRBV7-9 and TRBJ2-3, is as follows: DTGVSQNPRHKITKRGQNVTFRCDPISEHNRLYWYRQTLGQGPEFLTYFQNEAQLEKSRLLSDRFSAERPKGSFSTLEIQRTEQGDSAMYLCASSHNGLAGPDTQYFGPGTRLTVL.

The V call is TRBV7-6, the J call TRBJ2-3; 15 bases are shared with TRBD2. This CDR3 is built from 18 residues. V trimming: 5 bases; J trimming: 3 bases; junction bases outside the gene matches: 9. Looked up from germline, CDR1 is SGHVS and CDR2 is FNYEAQ. The CDR3 loop is CASSLSGLAGGWTDTQYF. Here the CDR3 DNA reads TGTGCCAGCAGCCTCTCGGGACTAGCGGGGGGTTGGACAGATACGCAGTATTTT.

The chain employs TRBV9 and TRBJ2-5; TRBD2 matches 13 bases. The V segment lost 4 bases and the J segment 1 base; nucleotides outside the gene matches: 4. CDR1 SGDLS and CDR2 YYNGEE come from the germline V gene. CDR3 length: 16 amino acids. CDR3 region: CASSIRTSGSQETQYF. The DNA for the CDR3 is TGTGCCAGCAGCATCCGGACTAGCGGGAGCCAAGAGACCCAGTACTTC.

The CDR3 is CASSQVMGDTYEQYF. The CDR3 bases are TGTGCCAGCAGCCAAGTCATGGGGGACACCTACGAGCAGTACTTC. V is TRBV4-2 and J is TRBJ2-7, with D perhaps matching TRBD1 (6 bases). Per the germline V gene, CDR1 is LGHNA and CDR2 is YNFKEQ. V was clipped by 1 base and J by 2 bases, with 12 bases between them. The CDR3 is made up of 15 amino acids.

The gene calls are TRBV4-2 and TRBJ2-7; maybe TRBD2 (5 bases). The CDR3 has 15 residues. Looked up from germline, CDR1 is LGHNA and CDR2 is YNFKEQ. The V and J ends lost 4 bases and 3 bases respectively, with 16 bases between them. In DNA, the CDR3 is TGTGCCAGCAGCCTCGAGGACTTTTCGCGCTACGAGCAGTACTTC. Translated, it gives CASSLEDFSRYEQYF.

The chain uses TRBV5-6 and TRBJ2-5; D is possibly TRBD2 (7 bases). CDR3 length: 13 residues. Trimming took 3 bases from V and 5 from J, leaving 11 bases between them. The germline gives CDR1 SGHDT, CDR2 YYEEEE. DNA for the CDR3: TGTGCCAGCAGCTCCCGGGGGGCGGAGACCCAGTACTTC. It specifies CASSSRGAETQYF.

This chain uses TRBV19 with TRBJ1-1, with D unclear. The length of the CDR3 is 13 residues. Per the germline V gene, CDR1 is LNHDA and CDR2 is SQIVND (reference sequence). The germline V and J ends were trimmed by 3 bases and 0 bases, with 5 bases remaining between them. In DNA, the CDR3 is TGTGCCAGTAGTATGTGGCTGAACACTGAAGCTTTCTTT. It specifies CASSMWLNTEAFF. Variable domain in full (rest from reference TRBV19 and TRBJ1-1): DGGITQSPKYLFRKEGQNVTLSCEQNLNHDAMYWYRQDPGQGLRLIYYSQIVNDFQKGDIAEGYSVSREKKESFPLTVTSAQKNPTAFYLCASSMWLNTEAFFGQGTRLTVV.

This clone was counted between two and nine times. This chain links TRBV7-3 with TRBJ2-7; TRBD2 matches 10 bases. V trimming: 1 base; J trimming: 2 bases; junction bases outside the gene matches: 5. The CDR3 is 16 residues long. Germline V lookup: CDR1 SGHTA, CDR2 FQGTGA. For the CDR3, the DNA is TGTGCCAGCAGCTTAAGTCCTAGCGGGAGTACCTACGAGCAGTACTTC. It yields the protein CASSLSPSGSTYEQYF.

This rearrangement joins TRBV10-3 to TRBJ1-1; 8 bases fit TRBD1. Trimming removed 10 bases from V and 8 bases from J; junction bases left unmatched: 15. There are 14 residues in the CDR3. Per the germline V gene, CDR1 is ENHRY and CDR2 is SYGVKD. DNA of the CDR3: TGTGCCACCAGCTCTACGGACAGGGCCAGAGAAGCTTTCTTT. Translating it yields CATSSTDRAREAFF.

This chain connects TRBV10-3 to TRBJ1-2, with 8 bases fitting TRBD1. CDR1 and CDR2 (germline): ENHRY, SYGVKD. V lost 8 bases and J lost 4; bases outside the gene matches: 6. This CDR3 contains 13 residues. In DNA form, the CDR3 reads TGTGCCATCCATGGGGACAGGTCCTATGGCTACACCTTC. Protein sequence: CAIHGDRSYGYTF.

The chain links TRBV7-3 to TRBJ1-1, with D perhaps matching TRBD1 (6 bases). The CDR3 covers 15 residues. Germline V CDR1 and CDR2: SGHTA, FQGTGA. Trimming cost V 3 bases and J 6 bases, with 17 bases left between them. CDR3 loop: CASSFAGTMDAEAFF. The CDR3 DNA is TGTGCCAGCAGCTTCGCCGGGACAATGGACGCTGAAGCTTTCTTT.

The CDR3 region is CAIKLGASTDTQYF. In DNA form, the CDR3 reads TGTGCCATCAAGTTGGGGGCCAGCACAGATACGCAGTATTTT. This sequence joins TRBV10-3 and TRBJ2-3, with a possible D match to TRBD1 (6 bases). The germline V gene has CDR1 ENHRY and CDR2 SYGVKD. V lost 7 bases and J 0 bases, leaving 11 bases between the germline ends. The CDR3 is 14 residues long.

This chain links TRBV23-1 with TRBJ2-2, with 9 bases matching TRBD1. TRBV23-1 is designated an ORF whose function remains uncertain. Trimming cost V 0 bases and J 7 bases; bases outside gene matches: 9. CDR3 size: 17 residues. In DNA form, the CDR3 reads TGCGCCAGCAGTCAATCCCTCTCCGGGACAGGGTTCGGGGAGCTGTTTTTT. This translates into CASSQSLSGTGFGELFF.

The chain joins TRBV19 to TRBJ2-2; 7 bases agree with TRBD2. V shed 6 bases, J shed 1 base, and the junction held 2 bases outside the gene matches. Germline values: CDR1 LNHDA, CDR2 SQIVND (reference sequence). This CDR3 is 14 amino acids long. The CDR3 here is CASRLARNTGELFF. CDR3 sequence (DNA): TGTGCCAGTAGACTAGCGCGGAACACCGGGGAGCTGTTTTTT.

V is TRBV5-1 and J is TRBJ2-2; perhaps TRBD2 as D (5 bases). Deletions cut 0 bases from V and 3 bases from J, with 18 bases between. The CDR3 extends over 18 amino acids. Germline CDR1 and CDR2: SGHRS and YFSETQ. The CDR3 coding sequence is TGCGCCAGCAGCTTGGTTCCTGCGGACCCCGGGGACACCGGGGAGCTGTTTTTT. Protein sequence: CASSLVPADPGDTGELFF.

The J gene is TRBJ1-2, the V gene TRBV5-6; 7 bases agree with TRBD1. From germline, CDR1 is SGHDT and CDR2 YYEEEE. The ends lost 0 bases at V and 7 bases at J; junction bases unmatched: 3. The CDR3 contains 13 residues. The chain's CDR3 is CASSLAPGGGYTF. The CDR3 DNA reads TGTGCCAGCAGCTTGGCACCAGGGGGTGGCTACACCTTC.

The gene calls are TRBV5-1 and TRBJ1-3; TRBD1 might be the D (5 bases). V lost 4 bases to trimming and J lost 2 bases, with 16 bases between them. Germline values: CDR1 SGHRS, CDR2 YFSETQ. The length of the CDR3 is 16 residues. The CDR3 loop reads CASSPSPGYTGNTIYF. The CDR3 nucleotides read TGCGCCAGCAGCCCCAGCCCAGGGTACACTGGAAACACCATATATTTT.

This chain joins TRBV4-3 and TRBJ2-7, with a possible D match to TRBD2 (5 bases). This CDR3 spans 22 amino acids. Germline V gene data show CDR1 as LGHNA and CDR2 as YSLEER. Trimming shortened V by 4 bases and J by 0 bases, and 34 bases separated the two germline ends. This CDR3 is CASSPRTLSVLAVNSYSYEQYF. CDR3 nucleotides: TGCGCCAGCAGCCCCCGGACTCTCTCGGTGCTAGCCGTGAATTCTTACTCCTACGAGCAGTACTTC.

The rearrangement links TRBV18 to TRBJ1-3; D gene unclear. The V end was cut by 2 bases, the J end by 0 bases, with 8 bases between. CDR3 length: 15 amino acids. Germline V lookup: CDR1 KGHSH, CDR2 LQKENI. The CDR3 spells CASSPDGSSGNTIYF. Here the CDR3 DNA reads TGTGCCAGCTCACCAGACGGGAGCTCTGGAAACACCATATATTTT.

The chain combines TRBV29-1 with TRBJ1-1, with 9 nucleotides matching TRBD1. Germline CDR1 and CDR2: SQVTM and ANQGSEA. CDR3 length: 15 amino acids. The V gene end was trimmed by 6 bases and the J gene end by 0 bases; junction bases not matched to a gene: 8. The CDR3 loop reads CSVPGQGILNTEAFF. In nucleotides, the CDR3 is TGCAGCGTCCCGGGACAGGGAATATTGAACACTGAAGCTTTCTTT.

The chain uses TRBV9 and TRBJ1-6, with a weak D call TRBD1 (5 bases). Germline CDR1 and CDR2: SGDLS and YYNGEE. The germline V and J ends were trimmed by 3 bases and 4 bases, with 11 bases remaining between them. The CDR3 totals 15 residues. CDR3 nucleotide sequence: TGTGCCAGCAGCGAAACGACAGCTTATAATTCACCCCTCCACTTT. Its translation: CASSETTAYNSPLHF.

V usage is TRBV10-3 and J usage is TRBJ2-7; 9 bases map to TRBD2. Trimming removed 0 bases from V and 7 bases from J; junction bases left unmatched: 10. The CDR3 spans 16 residues. Germline V gives CDR1 ENHRY, CDR2 SYGVKD. This CDR3 is CAISESKLAGREEQYF. DNA of the CDR3: TGTGCCATCAGTGAGTCGAAGCTAGCGGGACGAGAGGAGCAGTACTTC.

This clone was recorded a few times. V usage is TRBV7-9 and J usage is TRBJ1-2; the D gene is possibly TRBD1 (6 bases). The CDR3 extends over 14 amino acids. CDR1 SEHNR and CDR2 FQNEAQ come from the germline V gene (reference sequence). Trimming took off 7 bases at V and 2 bases at J, with 14 bases between the two ends. The CDR3 protein is CASTYEQGNYGYTF. The CDR3, as DNA: TGTGCCAGCACTTACGAACAGGGAAACTATGGCTACACCTTC. The full variable domain, its missing parts supplied by reference TRBV7-9 and TRBJ1-2, is DTGVSQNPRHKITKRGQNVTFRCDPISEHNRLYWYRQTLGQGPEFLTYFQNEAQLEKSRLLSDRFSAERPKGSFSTLEIQRTEQGDSAMYLCASTYEQGNYGYTFGSGTRLTVV.

This chain links TRBV7-2 with TRBJ1-1; D possibly corresponds to TRBD1 (6 bases). Germline V lookup: CDR1 SGHTA, CDR2 FQGNSA. With 3 bases removed from V and 7 bases from J, the gap between germline ends came to 12 bases. CDR3 size: 13 residues. The CDR3 DNA reads TGTGCCAGCAGCTTGGGGCAGGGGCTTGAAGCTTTCTTT. This gives the protein CASSLGQGLEAFF.